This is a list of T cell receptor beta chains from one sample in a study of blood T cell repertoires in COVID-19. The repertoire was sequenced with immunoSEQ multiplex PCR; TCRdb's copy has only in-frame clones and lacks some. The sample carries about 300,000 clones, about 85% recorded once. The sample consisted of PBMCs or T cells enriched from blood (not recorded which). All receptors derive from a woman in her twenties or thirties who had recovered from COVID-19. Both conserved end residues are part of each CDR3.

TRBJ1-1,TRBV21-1,CASSKGPPPLTGVTEAFF
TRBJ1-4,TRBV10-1,CASSETGAREKLFF
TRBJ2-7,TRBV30,CAWSGTGIEQYF
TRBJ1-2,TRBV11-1,CASSLGGEGYTF
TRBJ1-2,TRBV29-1,CSSVSGGRGAGYGYTF
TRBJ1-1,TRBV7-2,CASSIGTVNTEAFF
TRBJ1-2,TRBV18,CASSPQREGHGYTF
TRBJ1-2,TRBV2,CASSESAGGGYGYTF
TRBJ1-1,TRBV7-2,CASSSQGYTEAFF
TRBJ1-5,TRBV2,CASSEEGTVGQPQHF
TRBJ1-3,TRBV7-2,CASSPTGGISGNTIYF
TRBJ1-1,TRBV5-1,CASSWGQNTEAFF
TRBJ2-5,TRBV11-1,CASSLGDRGQETQYF
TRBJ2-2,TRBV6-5,CASSYSGRPGGELFF
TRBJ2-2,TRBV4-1,CASSQDLGGPNTGELFF
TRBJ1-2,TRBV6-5,CASTKGGYYGYTF
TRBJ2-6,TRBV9,CASSSRDRVLAGANVLTF
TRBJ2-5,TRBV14,CASSQDYEGVRNF
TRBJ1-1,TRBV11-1,CASSLTGATEAFF
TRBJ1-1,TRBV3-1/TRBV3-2,CASSHGTGVAEAFF
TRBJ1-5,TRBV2,CASSQGALSNQPQHF
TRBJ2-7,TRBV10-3,CAISEGGGGIEQYF
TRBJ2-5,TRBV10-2,CASSKTGGHTQETQYF
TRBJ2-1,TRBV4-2,CASSQLQGPLSSYNEQFF
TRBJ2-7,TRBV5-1,CASSYGLAGGSSYEQYF
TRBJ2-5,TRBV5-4,CASSRRGQETQYF
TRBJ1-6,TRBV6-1,CASSEYSDSPLHF
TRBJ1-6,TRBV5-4,CASSLALLGGRGHNSPLHF